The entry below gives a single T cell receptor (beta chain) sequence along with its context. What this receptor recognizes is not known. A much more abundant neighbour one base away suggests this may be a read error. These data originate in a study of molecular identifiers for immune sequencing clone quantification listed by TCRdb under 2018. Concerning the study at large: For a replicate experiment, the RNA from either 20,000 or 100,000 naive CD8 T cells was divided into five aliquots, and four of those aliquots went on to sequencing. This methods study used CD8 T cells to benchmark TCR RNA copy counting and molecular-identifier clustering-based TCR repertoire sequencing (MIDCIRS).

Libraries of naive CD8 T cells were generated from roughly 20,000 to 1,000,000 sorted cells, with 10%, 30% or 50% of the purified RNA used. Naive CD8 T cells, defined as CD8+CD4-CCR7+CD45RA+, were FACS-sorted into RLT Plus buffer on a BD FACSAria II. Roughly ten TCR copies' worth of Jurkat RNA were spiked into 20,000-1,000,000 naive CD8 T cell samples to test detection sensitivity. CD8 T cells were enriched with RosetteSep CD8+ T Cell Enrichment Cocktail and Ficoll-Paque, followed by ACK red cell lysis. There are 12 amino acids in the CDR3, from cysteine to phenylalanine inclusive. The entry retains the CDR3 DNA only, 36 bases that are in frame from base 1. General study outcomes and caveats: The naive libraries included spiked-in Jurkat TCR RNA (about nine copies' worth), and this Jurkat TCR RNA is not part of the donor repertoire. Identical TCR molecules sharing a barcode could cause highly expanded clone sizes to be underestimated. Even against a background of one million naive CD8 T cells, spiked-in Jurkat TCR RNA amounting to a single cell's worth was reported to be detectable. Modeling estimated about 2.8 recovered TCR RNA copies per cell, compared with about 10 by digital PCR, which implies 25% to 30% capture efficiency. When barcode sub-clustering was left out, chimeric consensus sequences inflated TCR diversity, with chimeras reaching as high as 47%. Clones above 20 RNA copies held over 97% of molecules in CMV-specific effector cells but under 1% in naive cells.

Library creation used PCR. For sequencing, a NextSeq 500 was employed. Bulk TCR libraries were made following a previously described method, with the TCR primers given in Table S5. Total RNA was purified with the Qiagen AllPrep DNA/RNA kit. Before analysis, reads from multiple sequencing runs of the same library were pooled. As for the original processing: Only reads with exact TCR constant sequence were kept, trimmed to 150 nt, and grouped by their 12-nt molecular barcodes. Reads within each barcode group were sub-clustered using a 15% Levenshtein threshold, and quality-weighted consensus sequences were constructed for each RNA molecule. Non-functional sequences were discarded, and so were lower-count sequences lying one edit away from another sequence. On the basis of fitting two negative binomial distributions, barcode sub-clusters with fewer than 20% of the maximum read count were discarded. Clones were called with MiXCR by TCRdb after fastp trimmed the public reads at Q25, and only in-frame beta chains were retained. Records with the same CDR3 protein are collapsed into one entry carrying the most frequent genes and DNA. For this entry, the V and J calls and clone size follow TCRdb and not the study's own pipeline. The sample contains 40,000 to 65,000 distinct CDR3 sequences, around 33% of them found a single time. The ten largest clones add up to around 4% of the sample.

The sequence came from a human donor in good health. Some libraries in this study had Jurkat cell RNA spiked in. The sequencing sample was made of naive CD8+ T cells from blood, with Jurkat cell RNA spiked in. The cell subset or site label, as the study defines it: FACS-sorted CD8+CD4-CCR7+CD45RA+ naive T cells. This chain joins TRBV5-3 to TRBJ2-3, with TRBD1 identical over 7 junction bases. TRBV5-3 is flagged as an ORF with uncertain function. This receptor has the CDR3 CASRGSSDTRYF. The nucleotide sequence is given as TGTGCCAGCAGGGGGTCATCCGATACGCGGTATTTT.